What follows is one T cell receptor (beta chain) and its context. The antigen is undetermined. The data were produced by immunoSEQ multiplex PCR, yet TCRdb's version contains in-frame clones alone and is incomplete. In the table there are 100,000 or so clones, around 90% of which are singletons. This sample is part of a study of T cells in localized non-small cell lung cancer. Overall study results and limits: Longer overall survival accompanied higher blood T cell density. Among the tissues sampled, uninvolved adjacent lung had the highest T cell clonality, above tumor. A median about 50 of the top 100 tumor clones appeared in adjacent lung.

The input for sequencing was PBMCs, taken before any cancer treatment. The clonotype originates from a woman aged 35 to 70 with stage II squamous cell lung carcinoma.

The DNA for the CDR3 is TGTGCCAGCAGTTTATTGGGGCAGTCCGACTCCTACGAGCAGTACTTC. Protein: CASSLLGQSDSYEQYF. This chain joins TRBV28 and TRBJ2-7; tentatively, D is TRBD1 (5 bases). Trimming cost V 1 base and J 0 bases, with 13 bases left between them. Germline loops: CDR1 MDHEN, CDR2 SYDVKM. The CDR3 loop spans 16 amino acids.